This is a list of T cell receptor beta chains from one sample in a study of long-term antiretroviral therapy in people with HIV. Measured with immunoSEQ multiplex PCR; TCRdb has only the in-frame clones, and not every one. The sample shows more than 20,000 clones, more than 65% of them seen only once. This specimen consisted of unsorted PBMCs, obtained 0.3 years after starting antiretroviral therapy. The receptors here all came from a man in his fifties with HIV. Both conserved end residues are part of each CDR3. Each record gives: CDR3 length, V gene, CDR3 protein.

16 TRBV27 CASSLFTAWGTDTQYF
14 TRBV7-2 CASSLVSAGYEQYF
16 TRBV4-1 CASSQDYPRGSYEQYF
17 TRBV11-3 CASSPRGLAGNTGELFF
15 TRBV2 CASSGTSENYNEQFF
13 TRBV7-9 CASSSGGENEQFF
16 TRBV7-6 CASSLTGIAANEKLFF
12 TRBV7-9 CASSKGPTEQYF
14 TRBV15 CATSRGQGAHEQYF
15 TRBV9 CASSVGREGTGELFF
14 TRBV2 CASSEVEGNQPQHF
13 TRBV29-1 CSVEAGIQETQYF
14 TRBV7-8 CASSLVTVSQPQHF
15 TRBV2 CASNPHSSGANVLTF
15 TRBV7-9 CASSFSVWHTDTQYF
15 TRBV4-3 CASSQESQGSTEAFF
14 TRBV6-1 CASRPTGAYEKLFF
18 TRBV7-6 CASSLAPSGRDNTGELFF
16 TRBV6-6 CASSLRAGGPAFEQFF
11 TRBV28 CASSLNYGYTF